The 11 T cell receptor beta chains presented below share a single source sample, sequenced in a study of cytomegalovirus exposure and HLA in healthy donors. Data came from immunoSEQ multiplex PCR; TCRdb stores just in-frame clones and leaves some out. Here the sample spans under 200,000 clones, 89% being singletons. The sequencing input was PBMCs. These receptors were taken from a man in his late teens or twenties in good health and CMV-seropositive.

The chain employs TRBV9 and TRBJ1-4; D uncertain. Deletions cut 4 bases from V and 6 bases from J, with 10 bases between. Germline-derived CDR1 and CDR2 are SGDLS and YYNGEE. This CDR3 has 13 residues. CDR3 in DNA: TGTGCCAGCAGCCTGAGTGGTCATGAAAAACTGTTTTTT. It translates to CASSLSGHEKLFF.

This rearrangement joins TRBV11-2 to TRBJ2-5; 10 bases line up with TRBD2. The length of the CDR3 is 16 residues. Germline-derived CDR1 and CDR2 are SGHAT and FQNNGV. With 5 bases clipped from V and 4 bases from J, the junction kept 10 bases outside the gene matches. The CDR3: CASSPRTSGRRETQYF. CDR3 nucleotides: TGTGCCAGCAGCCCACGGACTAGCGGAAGGAGAGAGACCCAGTACTTC.

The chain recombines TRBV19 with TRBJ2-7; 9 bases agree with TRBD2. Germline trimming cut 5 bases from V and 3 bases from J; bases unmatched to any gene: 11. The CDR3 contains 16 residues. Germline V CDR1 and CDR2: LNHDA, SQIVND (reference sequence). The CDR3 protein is CASSRGTGSGGYEQYF. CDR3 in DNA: TGTGCCAGTAGTCGGGGGACGGGTAGCGGGGGCTACGAGCAGTACTTC.

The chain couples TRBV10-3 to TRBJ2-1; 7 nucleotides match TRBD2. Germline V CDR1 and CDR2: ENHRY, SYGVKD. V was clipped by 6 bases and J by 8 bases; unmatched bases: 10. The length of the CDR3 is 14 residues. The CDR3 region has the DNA TGTGCCATCAGGGGGAGGGCCTCTGGGGATGAGCAGTTCTTC. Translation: CAIRGRASGDEQFF.

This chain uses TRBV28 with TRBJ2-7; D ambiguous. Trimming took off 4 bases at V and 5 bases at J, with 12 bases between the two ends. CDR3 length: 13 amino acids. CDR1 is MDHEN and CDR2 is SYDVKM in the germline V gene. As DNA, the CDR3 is TGTGCCAGCAGTTCCCCTCCTATGGACGAGCAGTACTTC. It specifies CASSSPPMDEQYF.

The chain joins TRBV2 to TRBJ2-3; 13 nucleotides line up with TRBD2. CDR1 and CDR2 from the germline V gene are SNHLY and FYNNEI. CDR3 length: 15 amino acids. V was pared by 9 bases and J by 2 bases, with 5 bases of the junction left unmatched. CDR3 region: CASRGTSGITDTQYF. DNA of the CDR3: TGTGCCAGTAGAGGGACTAGCGGGATCACAGATACGCAGTATTTT.

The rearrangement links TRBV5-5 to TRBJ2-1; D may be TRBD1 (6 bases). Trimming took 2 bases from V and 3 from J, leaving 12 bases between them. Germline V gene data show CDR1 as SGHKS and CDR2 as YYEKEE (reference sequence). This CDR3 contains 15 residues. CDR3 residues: CASSLGGSLYNEQFF. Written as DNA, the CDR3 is TGTGCCAGCAGCTTAGGGGGAAGTCTCTACAATGAGCAGTTCTTC.

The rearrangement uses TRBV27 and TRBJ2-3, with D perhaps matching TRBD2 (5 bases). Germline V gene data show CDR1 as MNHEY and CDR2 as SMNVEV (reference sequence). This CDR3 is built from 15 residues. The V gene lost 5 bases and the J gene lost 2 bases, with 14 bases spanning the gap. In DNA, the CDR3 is TGTGCCAGCAGTGATCCCGGAGGATTCACAGATACGCAGTATTTT. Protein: CASSDPGGFTDTQYF.

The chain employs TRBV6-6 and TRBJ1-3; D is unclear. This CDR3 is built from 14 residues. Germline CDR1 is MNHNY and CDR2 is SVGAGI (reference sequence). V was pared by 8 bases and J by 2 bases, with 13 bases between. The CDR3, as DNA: TGTGCCAGCCGAGGTGGAACTACTGGAAACACCATATATTTT. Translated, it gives CASRGGTTGNTIYF.

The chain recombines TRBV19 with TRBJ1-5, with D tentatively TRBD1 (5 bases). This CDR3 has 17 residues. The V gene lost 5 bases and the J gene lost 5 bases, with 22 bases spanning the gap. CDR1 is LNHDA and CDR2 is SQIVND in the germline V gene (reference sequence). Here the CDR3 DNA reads TGTGCCAGTAGTCTCACCCACAGTAGGGGCAGGGATCAGCCCCAGCATTTT. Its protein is CASSLTHSRGRDQPQHF.

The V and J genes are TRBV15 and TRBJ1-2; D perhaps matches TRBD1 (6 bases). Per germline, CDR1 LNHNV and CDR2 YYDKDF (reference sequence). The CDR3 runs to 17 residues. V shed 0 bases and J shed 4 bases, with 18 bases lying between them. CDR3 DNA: TGTGCCACCAGCAGAGATAAGACCCCACAGGGCTTCTATGGCTACACCTTC. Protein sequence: CATSRDKTPQGFYGYTF.